The 20 T cell receptor beta chains listed next were all sequenced from one sample in a study of blood T cells in healthy people across ages. Then a second PCR, running about 6 to 11 cycles, was carried out with a sample-barcoded 5' primer and a J-beta primer mix. TCRdb independently ran MiXCR on the 5' RACE reads; one entry per CDR3 protein. The sample holds approximately 960,000 distinct CDR3 sequences, roughly 29% seen once. The same data also went into a second study, on T cells of mothers and their children.

Sequencing was carried out using blood. The receptors here all came from a middle-aged woman in good health.

This clonotype was seen a few times. As DNA, the CDR3 is TGTGCCAGCAGCCTCGGGACGGATCAGACCCAGTACTTC. Its translation is CASSLGTDQTQYF. V gene TRBV4-2 combines with J gene TRBJ2-5; D is perhaps TRBD1 or TRBD2 (5 bases each). CDR3 size: 13 residues. The germline CDR1 and CDR2 sequences are LGHNA and YNFKEQ. Trimming removed 4 bases at V and 6 bases at J, with 12 bases between.

This clonotype was seen repeatedly, ten times or more. The chain joins TRBV4-1 to TRBJ1-2; D remains ambiguous. V lost 0 bases and J lost 4, with 9 bases in between. The CDR3 has 14 residues. CDR1 and CDR2 (germline): MGHRA, YSYEKL. As DNA, the CDR3 is TGCGCCAGCAGCCAAGATGGGAGTTCCTATGGCTACACCTTC. As protein: CASSQDGSSYGYTF.

In this sample, this clonotype turned up a few times. The chain couples TRBV20-1 to TRBJ2-3; possible D gene TRBD2, 6 bases. Per germline, CDR1 DFQATT and CDR2 SNEGSKA (reference sequence). CDR3 length: 15 residues. V was trimmed by 2 bases and J by 0 bases, leaving 12 bases between them. The CDR3 reads CSARSSGSSTDTQYF. In DNA, the CDR3 is TGCAGTGCTAGATCCAGCGGGTCTAGCACAGATACGCAGTATTTT.

This clonotype was observed at least ten times. The chain employs TRBV6-6 and TRBJ2-1; D is perhaps TRBD1 or TRBD2 (5 bases each). Germline V CDR1 and CDR2: MNHNY, SVGAGI (reference sequence). Trimming removed 4 bases from V and 6 bases from J, with 13 bases in between. The CDR3 length is 14 residues. The CDR3, as DNA: TGTGCCAGCAGTTCACTGGGGGACCCCAATGAGCAGTTCTTC. It encodes CASSSLGDPNEQFF.

This chain joins TRBV28 and TRBJ1-3; D call uncertain. With 5 bases removed from V and 1 base from J, the gap between germline ends came to 12 bases. The germline gives CDR1 MDHEN, CDR2 SYDVKM. CDR3 length equals 15 residues. CDR3 DNA: TGTGCCAGCAGTACCGACCCCGGTTCTGGAAACACCATATATTTT. Its protein is CASSTDPGSGNTIYF. Looking up the rest from reference TRBV28 and TRBJ1-3 gives the full variable domain: DVKVTQSSRYLVKRTGEKVFLECVQDMDHENMFWYRQDPGLGLRLIYFSYDVKMKEKGDIPEGYSVSREKKERFSLILESASTNQTSMYLCASSTDPGSGNTIYFGEGSWLTVV.

This clonotype was counted between two and nine times. This sequence joins TRBV5-1 and TRBJ2-1, with TRBD2 matching 14 bases. Germline CDR1 and CDR2: SGHRS and YFSETQ. The CDR3 runs to 17 residues. Trimming took 1 base from V and 10 from J; bases not matched to a gene: 10. This chain's CDR3 is CASSLQTGTSGGGEQFF. The CDR3 DNA follows: TGCGCCAGCAGCTTGCAAACCGGGACTAGCGGGGGAGGGGAGCAGTTCTTC.

Only one count was recorded for this clonotype. V gene TRBV20-1 combines with J gene TRBJ1-2; 7 bases are shared with TRBD1. Germline-derived CDR1 and CDR2 are DFQATT and SNEGSKA (reference sequence). This CDR3 has 15 residues. The J segment lost 7 bases and the V segment lost 5 bases, leaving 16 bases of the junction unmatched. The CDR3 nucleotides read TGCAGTGCTTACACTAGGACAGGTCAGGACTGTGGCTACACCTTC. Translation: CSAYTRTGQDCGYTF.

This clonotype was detected only a few times. A single base separates this from a much larger clone, so it may be a read error. The chain recombines TRBV29-1 with TRBJ2-5; 7 positions match TRBD2. The DNA matches TRBJ2-1 better at its end, which makes the J call doubtful. The CDR3 has 13 amino acids. Germline V gene data show CDR1 as SQVTM and CDR2 as ANQGSEA. DNA of the CDR3: TGCAGCGTCCGAGCGGGGAACCAAGAGACCCAGTTCTTC. Protein: CSVRAGNQETQFF.

This clonotype appeared a few times. The J gene is TRBJ2-3, the V gene TRBV7-2; D perhaps matches TRBD1 (5 bases). Germline V lookup: CDR1 SGHTA, CDR2 FQGNSA. The CDR3 consists of 14 residues. Trimming took 5 bases from V and 0 from J, leaving 9 bases between them. CDR3 nucleotide sequence: TGTGCCAGCAGCCGCAGGGCGAGCACAGATACGCAGTATTTT. Protein sequence: CASSRRASTDTQYF.

The rearrangement uses TRBV7-9 and TRBJ1-2; D not resolved. CDR1 is SEHNR and CDR2 is FQNEAQ in the germline V gene (reference sequence). The CDR3 has 15 amino acids. Trimming shortened V by 5 bases and J by 0 bases, and 13 bases separated the two germline ends. CDR3 region: CASSPLGQANYGYTF. CDR3 DNA: TGTGCCAGCAGCCCCCTCGGGCAGGCTAACTATGGCTACACCTTC.

The chain has TRBV30 and TRBJ1-1; D possibly corresponds to TRBD1 (6 bases). CDR1 GTSNPN and CDR2 SVGIG come from the germline V gene (reference sequence). Deletions cut 2 bases from V and 5 bases from J, with 18 bases between. The CDR3 is 15 amino acids. The CDR3 DNA follows: TGTGCCTGGAGTCTCCCAACAGGGAGGGGGACTGAAGCTTTCTTT. It codes for CAWSLPTGRGTEAFF.

In this sample, this clonotype turned up many times. The rearrangement uses TRBV7-2 and TRBJ1-5; D is unresolved. CDR1 is SGHTA and CDR2 is FQGNSA in the germline V gene. Trimming shortened V by 1 base and J by 4 bases, and 8 bases separated the two germline ends. The CDR3 length is 14 residues. This CDR3 reads CASSLGAYNQPQHF. The CDR3, as DNA: TGTGCCAGCAGCTTAGGGGCTTATAATCAGCCCCAGCATTTT.

Points on this clonotype: A much bigger clone sits one base away, suggesting this may be a read error. The V gene is TRBV6-2 or TRBV6-3, the J gene TRBJ1-2, with 7 nucleotides matching TRBD1. Germline CDR1 MNHEY, CDR2 SVGEGT. This CDR3 comprises 12 residues. CDR3 sequence: CASNDRVHGHTF. As DNA, the CDR3 is TGTGCCAGCAACGACAGGGTTCATGGCCACACCTTC.

V usage is TRBV6-5 and J usage is TRBJ2-7; 13 bases fit TRBD2. Per the germline V gene, CDR1 is MNHEY and CDR2 is SVGAGI. The CDR3 runs to 18 residues. V lost 2 bases and J lost 4; bases outside the gene matches: 11. CDR3 sequence reads: CASSYPGLAGAHAYEQYF. The CDR3 DNA reads TGTGCCAGCAGTTACCCCGGACTAGCGGGGGCCCACGCTTACGAGCAGTACTTC.

There are a few counts of this clonotype. The chain links TRBV10-3 to TRBJ1-6, with unresolved D. V lost 0 bases and J 10 bases, leaving 7 bases between the germline ends. This CDR3 has 13 amino acids. Germline CDR1 reads ENHRY; CDR2 reads SYGVKD. CDR3 region: CAISESVTSPLHF. Written as DNA, the CDR3 is TGTGCCATCAGTGAGTCGGTAACCTCACCCCTCCACTTT.

In its sample, this clonotype was seen a few times. One end of the junction varies from germline; a read error may be responsible. The rearrangement links TRBV10-3 to TRBJ2-1, with D tentatively TRBD2 (6 bases). This CDR3 contains 14 residues. The germline gives CDR1 ENHRY, CDR2 SYGVKD. This CDR3 reads CAIKGDSLYNEQFF. The DNA of the CDR3 is TGCGCCATCAAAGGGGACTCCCTATACAATGAGCAGTTCTTC.

Remarks on this clonotype: This could be a read error, since a much larger clone is one nucleotide away. This rearrangement joins TRBV2 to TRBJ2-7; D assignment may be TRBD1 or TRBD2 (5 bases each). The CDR3 has 17 residues. The germline V gene encodes CDR1 SNHLY and CDR2 FYNNEI. V dropped 4 bases and J dropped 5 bases, with 24 bases sitting between them. The CDR3 nucleotides are TGTGCCAGCAGTGGGCCGGGACGGAATTCGGGGAGCAACGAGCAGTACTTC. The encoded protein is CASSGPGRNSGSNEQYF.

J is TRBJ2-3 and V is TRBV12-3 or TRBV12-4; perhaps TRBD2 as D (8 bases). This CDR3 has 17 amino acids. V lost 6 bases and J 6 bases, leaving 25 bases between the germline ends. CDR3 sequence: CASRPGLGGSYIDTQYF. For the CDR3, the DNA is TGTGCCAGCAGGCCGGGACTAGGGGGCAGTTATATTGATACGCAGTATTTT.

The table lists this clonotype with a few counts. The chain is built from TRBV12-3 or TRBV12-4 and TRBJ2-2; D gene ambiguous. The CDR3 runs 10 residues. Deletions cut 9 bases from V and 6 bases from J, with 5 bases between. The CDR3 DNA reads as TGTGCCAGTGGGTCCGGGGAGCTGTTTTTT. Protein sequence: CASGSGELFF.

In regard to this clonotype: With a much larger clone just one base away, this may be a read error. The chain joins TRBV20-1 to TRBJ2-1; 8 bases line up with TRBD1. The V gene's germline CDR1 is DFQATT and CDR2 SNEGSKA (reference sequence). This CDR3 has 15 amino acids. V trimming: 5 bases; J trimming: 13 bases; junction bases outside the gene matches: 19. CDR3: CSAPDHQGAKNIQFF. The CDR3 DNA sequence: TGCAGTGCTCCCGACCATCAGGGGGCCAAAAACATTCAGTTCTTC.